This TCR beta chain stems from a study of Graves' ophthalmopathy and Graves' hyperthyroidism. V lost 6 bases to trimming and J lost 7 bases, with 18 bases between them. Germline-derived CDR1 and CDR2 are MNHEY and SVGAGI. CDR3 length equals 14 residues. Aged 18 to 65, the patients with hyperthyroidism had under 2 months' duration and were newly diagnosed. The diagnostic workup employed clinical symptoms, serum thyroxine, TRAb, thyroid ultrasound and orbital computed tomography. The TCR beta CDR3 regions underwent amplification from RNA transcripts. HTBI primers primed a first-round RT-PCR, and a second-round multiplex PCR followed. TCRdb processed the multiplex PCR reads anew with MiXCR; each CDR3 protein has one entry. Here the sample spans 900,000 to 1,200,000 distinct CDR3 sequences, less than 45% being singletons.

The TCR comes from an adult man with Graves' hyperthyroidism. The specimen sequenced was peripheral blood or thyroid tissue (not recorded which). The V gene is TRBV6-5, the J gene TRBJ1-2; D gene uncertain. CDR3 DNA sequence: TGTGCCAGCAGCCCACGGGTCTCGAGGGCTGGCTACACCTTC. The encoded protein is CASSPRVSRAGYTF.